These T cell receptor beta chains were read from a single sample in a study of cytomegalovirus exposure and HLA in healthy donors. Repertoires were generated with immunoSEQ multiplex PCR, while TCRdb's copy carries only in-frame clones and drops some. The sample lists roughly 190,000 clones, less than 80% occurring once. Sample: PBMCs. The source of these receptors is a man aged 40-55 years in good health and CMV-seronegative. Both conserved end residues are part of each CDR3. The D gene is left open where the match is weak. Clone size, where shown, is once, few, many, or a class for clones that have expanded.

>TRBV19|few|TRBJ2-7|.
TGTGCCAGTAGTGCCGGGCAGGGCTGGGACGAGCAGTACTTC
CASSAGQGWDEQYF
>TRBV5-4|.|TRBJ2-1|TRBD2
TGTGCCAGCAGCTGGACTAGCGGGGGATACAATGAGCAGTTCTTC
CASSWTSGGYNEQFF
>TRBV4-1|once|TRBJ2-7|.
TGCGCCAGCAGCCAAGTATGGACTACCATTTCGGAGCAGTACTTC
CASSQVWTTISEQYF
>TRBV5-1|.|TRBJ2-4|TRBD2
TGCGCCAGCAGCCGGGGGGATGGAAACATTCAGTACTTC
CASSRGDGNIQYF
>TRBV4-1|few|TRBJ1-4|TRBD1
TGCGCCAGCAGCCAGCCGGGACAGGGCGAAAAACTGTTTTTT
CASSQPGQGEKLFF
>TRBV2|.|TRBJ2-4|.
TGTGCCAGCAGTGAAACAATAGGCGGTATCAAAAACATTCAGTACTTC
CASSETIGGIKNIQYF
>TRBV9|few|TRBJ2-2|.
TGTGCCAGCAGCGTAGATGGCGGGCTAAACACCGGGGAGCTGTTTTTT
CASSVDGGLNTGELFF
>TRBV6-1|.|TRBJ2-1|TRBD1
TGTGCCAGCAGTGCGGGACAGGGGGCCAGGCTAGCGGACAATGAGCAGTTCTTC
CASSAGQGARLADNEQFF
>TRBV18|once|TRBJ2-7|.
TGTGCCAGCTCACCCAGGACAGCTGCCTACGAGCAGTACTTC
CASSPRTAAYEQYF
>TRBV9|few|TRBJ2-7|TRBD2
TGTGCCAGCAGCGTGGGGCTAGCGGGAGGGGGCGAGCAGTACTTC
CASSVGLAGGGEQYF
>TRBV30|few|TRBJ1-6|.
TGTGCCTGGGGAACAGGGATTCAGTCACCCCTCCACTTT
CAWGTGIQSPLHF
>TRBV5-1|few|TRBJ1-6|.
TGCGCCAGCAGCTTGTCACAGGGAGATTCACCCCTCCACTTT
CASSLSQGDSPLHF
>TRBV7-9|.|TRBJ2-2|TRBD1
TGTGCCAGCAGCGCCGACAGGGGAAACACCGGGGAGCTGTTTTTT
CASSADRGNTGELFF
>TRBV6-5|.|TRBJ2-4|.
TGTGCCAGCAGTTACTTAACAGGGACAGCCAAAAACATTCAGTACTTC
CASSYLTGTAKNIQYF
>TRBV7-3|.|TRBJ1-5|.
TGTGCCAGCAGCTTAACCGCAGATCAGCCCCAGCATTTT
CASSLTADQPQHF
>TRBV19|.|TRBJ1-5|.
TGTGCCAGTAGTATGACCGGGGGGGAATATAGCAATCAGCCCCAGCATTTT
CASSMTGGEYSNQPQHF
>TRBV6-1|few|TRBJ2-7|TRBD1
TGTGCCAGCAGTGAGAGCGGGACAGGGATGCGCGAGCAGTACTTC
CASSESGTGMREQYF
>TRBV4-3|.|TRBJ2-3|.
TGCGCCAGCAGCCAAGATAGCCAGGGAATCAGCACAGATACGCAGTATTTT
CASSQDSQGISTDTQYF
>TRBV28|.|TRBJ1-4|TRBD1
TGTGCCAGCAGTTTCCAGACAGGGTCTAATGAAAAACTGTTTTTT
CASSFQTGSNEKLFF
>TRBV12-5|once|TRBJ1-3|.
TGTGCTAGTGGTTTCGGTACAGAAAAGGGAAACACCATATATTTT
CASGFGTEKGNTIYF
>TRBV5-5|.|TRBJ2-7|TRBD2
TGTGCCAGCAGCTTCGCTAGCGGGAGAAACGAGCAGTACTTC
CASSFASGRNEQYF
>TRBV5-1|.|TRBJ2-7|.
TGCGCCAGCAGCTCTGACAGTGGCTACGAGCAGTACTTC
CASSSDSGYEQYF
>TRBV4-2|.|TRBJ1-2|TRBD1
TGTGCCAGCAGCCAACCGGGACAGGGACCGAACTATGGCTACACCTTC
CASSQPGQGPNYGYTF
>TRBV30|.|TRBJ1-5|.
TGTGCCTGGAGCTCTGACAGAAATGGTCAGCCCCAGCATTTT
CAWSSDRNGQPQHF
>TRBV5-1|few|TRBJ2-5|TRBD2
TGCGCCAGCAGCCGGGGGGGGGACGTACAAGAGACCCAGTACTTC
CASSRGGDVQETQYF
>TRBV28|.|TRBJ1-4|TRBD1
TGTGCCAGCAGCTTGTTTACAGGGGGTAATGAAAAACTGTTTTTT
CASSLFTGGNEKLFF
>TRBV29-1|few|TRBJ2-5|TRBD2
TGCAGCGTTGAAGCCCCAAAAGGACTAGCGGGACTCCAAGAGACCCAGTACTTC
CSVEAPKGLAGLQETQYF
>TRBV28|few|TRBJ2-4|TRBD1
TGTGCCAGCAGGTCCGGGACAGGGGGCTTGAACATTCAGTACTTC
CASRSGTGGLNIQYF
>TRBV11-2|few|TRBJ2-7|.
TGTGCCAGCAGCTCCGGACACTACGAGCAGTACTTC
CASSSGHYEQYF
>TRBV29-1|few|TRBJ2-5|TRBD1
TGCAGCTTTGGGACAGGGGAAGAGACCCAGTACTTC
CSFGTGEETQYF
>TRBV5-1|.|TRBJ2-1|TRBD2
TGCGCCAGCAGCTTACTAGCGGGAAATGAGCAGTTCTTC
CASSLLAGNEQFF
>TRBV12-2|.|TRBJ1-4|.
TGTGCAAGTCGCTTCACTACAGGGGCCCCTAATGAAAAACTGTTTTTT
CASRFTTGAPNEKLFF
>TRBV7-2|.|TRBJ2-3|TRBD2
TGTGCCAGCAGTTCTAGGCGCGGGAGAAGCACAGATACGCAGTATTTT
CASSSRRGRSTDTQYF
>TRBV2|.|TRBJ1-2|TRBD1
TGTGCCAGCAGCTTGGGACAGGGCATCTATTATGGCTACACCTTC
CASSLGQGIYYGYTF
>TRBV23-1|.|TRBJ1-2|TRBD1
TGCGCCAGCAGTCCCCCAGGGGGAGATGGCTACACCTTC
CASSPPGGDGYTF
>TRBV6-6|.|TRBJ2-5|TRBD2
TGTGCCAGCGGGACCGGGGGGGATGTGACCCAGTACTTC
CASGTGGDVTQYF
>TRBV4-1|once|TRBJ1-5|.
TGCGCCAGCAGCTCAGTGGGGGGGAATCAGCCCCAGCATTTT
CASSSVGGNQPQHF
>TRBV30|.|TRBJ1-3|TRBD1
TGTGCCTGGAGTGTACAGGGGCGATACACCATATATTTT
CAWSVQGRYTIYF
>TRBV5-1|few|TRBJ2-7|.
TGCGCCAGCAGCTTGGTGACAGTGAGCTCCTACGAGCAGTACTTC
CASSLVTVSSYEQYF
>TRBV5-1|.|TRBJ1-3|TRBD1
TGCGCCAGCAGACCCGAACAGGGGGCAAGAGGAAACACCATATATTTT
CASRPEQGARGNTIYF